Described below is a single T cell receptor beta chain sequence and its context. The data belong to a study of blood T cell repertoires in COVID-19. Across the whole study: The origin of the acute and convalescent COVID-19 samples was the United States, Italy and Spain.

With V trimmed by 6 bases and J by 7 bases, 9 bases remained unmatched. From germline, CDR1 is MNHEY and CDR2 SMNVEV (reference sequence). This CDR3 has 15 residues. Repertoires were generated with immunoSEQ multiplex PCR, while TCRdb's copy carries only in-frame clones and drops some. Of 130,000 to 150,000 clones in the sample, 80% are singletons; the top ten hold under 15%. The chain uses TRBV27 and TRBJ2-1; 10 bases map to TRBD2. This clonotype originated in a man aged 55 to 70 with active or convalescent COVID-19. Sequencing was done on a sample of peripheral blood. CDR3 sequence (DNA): TGTGCCAGCAGCACCACTAGCGGGATTGTTAATGAGCAGTTCTTC. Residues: CASSTTSGIVNEQFF.